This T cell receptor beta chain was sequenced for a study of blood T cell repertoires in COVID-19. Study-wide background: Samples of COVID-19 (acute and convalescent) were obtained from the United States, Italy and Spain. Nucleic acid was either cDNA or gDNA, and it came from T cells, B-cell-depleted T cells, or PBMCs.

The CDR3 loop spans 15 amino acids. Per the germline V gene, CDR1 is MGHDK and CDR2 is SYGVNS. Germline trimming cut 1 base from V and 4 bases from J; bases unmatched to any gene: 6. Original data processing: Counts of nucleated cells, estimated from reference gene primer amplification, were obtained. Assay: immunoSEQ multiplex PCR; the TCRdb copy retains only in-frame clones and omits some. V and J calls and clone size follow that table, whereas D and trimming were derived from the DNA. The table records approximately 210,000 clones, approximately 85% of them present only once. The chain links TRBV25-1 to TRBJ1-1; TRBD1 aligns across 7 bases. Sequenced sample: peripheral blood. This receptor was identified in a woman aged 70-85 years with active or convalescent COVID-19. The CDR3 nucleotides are TGTGCCAGCAGTGAATGGGACAGCCAAAGCACTGAAGCTTTCTTT. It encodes CASSEWDSQSTEAFF.